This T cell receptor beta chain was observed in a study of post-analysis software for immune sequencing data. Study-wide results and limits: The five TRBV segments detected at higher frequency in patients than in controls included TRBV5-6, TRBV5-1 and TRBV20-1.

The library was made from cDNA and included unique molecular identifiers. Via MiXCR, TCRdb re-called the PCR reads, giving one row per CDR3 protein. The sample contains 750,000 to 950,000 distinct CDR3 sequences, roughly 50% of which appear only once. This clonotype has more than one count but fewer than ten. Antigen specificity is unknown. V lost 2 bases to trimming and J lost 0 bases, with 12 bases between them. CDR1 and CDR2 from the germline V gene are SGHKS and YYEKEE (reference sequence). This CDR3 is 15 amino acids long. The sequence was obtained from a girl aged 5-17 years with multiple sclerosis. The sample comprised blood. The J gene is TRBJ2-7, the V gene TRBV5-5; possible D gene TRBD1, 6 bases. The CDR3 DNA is TGTGCCAGCAGCTTTTTGGCAGGGGCCTCCTACGAGCAGTACTTC. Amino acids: CASSFLAGASYEQYF.